The clone carrying this T cell receptor beta chain was seen a handful of times. The record originates from a study of identical twins. The cDNA had a unique molecular identifier and a template-switch universal primer site. TCRdb reprocessed the 5' RACE reads with MiXCR, giving one entry per CDR3 protein. The sample has around 230,000 distinct CDR3 sequences, under 8.5% seen once. A further study also used this sample, focusing on T cells expressing NK-cell markers. That source notes: CD3+CD56+NKG2C+, CD3+CD56+NKG2C- and CD3+CD56-NKG2C+ T cells, once sorted, supplied the TCR beta repertoires. As a fraction of CD8+ T cells, dominant NKG2C+ clonotypes reached about 1.0-7.5% in more than five donors. In several donors, these clonotypes also led the CD3+CD56-NKG2C+ fraction.

This clonotype originated in a woman between 18 and 29 years old in good health. The specimen sequenced was CD8+ T cells sorted from blood.

This CDR3 reads CASAPPGTGSYEQYF. The CDR3 bases are TGTGCTAGTGCTCCCCCCGGGACAGGGTCGTACGAGCAGTACTTC. The rearrangement uses TRBV12-5 and TRBJ2-7; 9 bases are a match to TRBD1. V shed 7 bases, J shed 4 bases, and the junction held 11 bases outside the gene matches. The CDR3 loop spans 15 amino acids. The germline CDR1 and CDR2 sequences are LGHNT and FRNRAP.